The TCR beta chain described here comes from a study of CD8+ T cells in alopecia areata. Sorting of pooled cutaneous lymph node cells used CD4, CD8alpha, NKG2D, NKG2ACE and other markers. As the sequencing template, cDNA was produced by extracting RNA and reverse transcribing it. Here immunoSEQ multiplex PCR was the method, and the copy in TCRdb shows in-frame clones only, minus some. Altogether 15,000 to 20,000 clones were found in the sample, and no singletons occur. This CDR3 has 14 amino acids. Germline CDR1 is NNHDY and CDR2 is SYVADS. Trimming removed 3 bases from V and 6 bases from J; junction bases left unmatched: 3. In its sample, this clone was seen many times. The antigen remains unidentified. Mouse germline and gene names are used. The read finishes 4 residues shy of the CDR3 end, and the germline J gene is used to complete it. Notes on the study in general: Scalp sequencing captures resident alphabeta T cells of normal skin too. Lesional scalp, especially alopecia totalis/universalis, showed higher clonality than normal scalp.

V usage is TRBV13-3 and J usage is TRBJ2-1, with TRBD2 matching 10 bases. Sequenced sample: CD8+ T cells sorted from a lymph node. The TCR was taken from a C3H/HeJ mouse with alopecia areata. For this mouse line, the MHC haplotype is H2-k. The CDR3 bases that were read are TGTGCCAGCAGTGGAAGGACTGGGGGTGCT. It encodes CASSGRTGGA. The complete CDR3 reads CASSGRTGGAEQFF.